This paragraph reports one TCR beta chain. The antigen remains undetermined. V was cut by 2 bases and J by 5 bases, with 6 bases left in between. The CDR3 consists of 12 residues. From germline, CDR1 is SGHDN and CDR2 FVKESK. Here immunoSEQ multiplex PCR was the method, and the copy in TCRdb shows in-frame clones only, minus some. The data hold around 120,000 clones, with 85% to 95% observed a single time. This sample is drawn from a study of T cell responses to AZD1222 COVID-19 vaccine. Study-wide points: Sampling that yielded the repertoires occurred only after the peak T cell response. The donors showed a predominance of white British ancestry and of females, with possible underestimation of clonal diversity. Only five to seven AZD1222 recipients were seropositive at baseline.

The input for sequencing was peripheral blood, taken 28 days after the second AZD1222 dose. The TCR comes from an adult who received the AZD1222 COVID-19 vaccine. The chain recombines TRBV14 with TRBJ2-5; D remains ambiguous. CDR3 amino acids: CASSQSGETQYF. DNA for the CDR3: TGTGCCAGCAGCCAATCCGGGGAGACCCAGTACTTC.